The source of this T cell receptor beta chain is a study of immune cell composition in non-small cell lung cancer. The overall study: Lung adenocarcinoma or squamous carcinoma made up most tumours.

For this clone: Its matching antigen is unknown.

Study results and limitations: It was not proven that tumour-reactive clones equal dominant tumour-associated clones.

The repertoire was sequenced with immunoSEQ multiplex PCR; TCRdb's copy has only in-frame clones and lacks some. The sample includes some 14,000 clones, about 84% of them seen just once. This CDR3 is built from 16 residues. Unmatched junction bases numbered 8, after V lost 4 bases and J lost 2 bases. Germline lookup yields CDR1 SGHRS and CDR2 YFSETQ. The sample was lung tumor tissue. This chain connects TRBV5-1 to TRBJ1-4, with 7 bases fitting TRBD1. The clonotype originates from a human donor with non-small cell lung cancer. DNA for the CDR3: TGCGCCAGCAGCGAGGGACAGCCAATGACTAATGAAAAACTGTTTTTT. Amino acids: CASSEGQPMTNEKLFF.